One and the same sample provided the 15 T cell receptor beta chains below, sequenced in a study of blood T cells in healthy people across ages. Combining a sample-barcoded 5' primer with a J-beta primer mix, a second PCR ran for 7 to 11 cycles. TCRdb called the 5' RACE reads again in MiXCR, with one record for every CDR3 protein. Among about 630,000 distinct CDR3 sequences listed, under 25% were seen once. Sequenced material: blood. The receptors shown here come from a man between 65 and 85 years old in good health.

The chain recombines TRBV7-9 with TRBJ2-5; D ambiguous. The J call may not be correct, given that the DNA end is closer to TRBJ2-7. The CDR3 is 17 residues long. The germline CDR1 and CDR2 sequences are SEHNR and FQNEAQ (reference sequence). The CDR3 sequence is CASSPPLAATSSYEQYF. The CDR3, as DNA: TGTGCCAGCAGCCCCCCCCTCGCGGCAACCTCTTCCTACGAGCAGTACTTC.

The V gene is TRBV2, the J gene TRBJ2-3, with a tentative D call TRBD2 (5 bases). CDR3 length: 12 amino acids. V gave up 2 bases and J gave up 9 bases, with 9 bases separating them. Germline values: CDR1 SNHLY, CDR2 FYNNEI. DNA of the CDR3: TGTGCCAGCAGTGAAAGTCGGGGAACGCAGTATTTT. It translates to CASSESRGTQYF. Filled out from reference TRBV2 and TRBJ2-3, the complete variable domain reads EPEVTQTPSHQVTQMGQEVILRCVPISNHLYFYWYRQILGQKVEFLVSFYNNEISEKSEIFDDQFSVERPDGSNFTLKIRSTKLEDSAMYFCASSESRGTQYFGPGTRLTVL.

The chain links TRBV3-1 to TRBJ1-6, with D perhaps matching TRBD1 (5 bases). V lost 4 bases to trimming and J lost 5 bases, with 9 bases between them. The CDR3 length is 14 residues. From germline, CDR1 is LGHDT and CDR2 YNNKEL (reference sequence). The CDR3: CASSRRDHNSPLHF. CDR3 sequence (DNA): TGTGCCAGCAGCCGCCGGGACCATAATTCACCCCTCCACTTT.

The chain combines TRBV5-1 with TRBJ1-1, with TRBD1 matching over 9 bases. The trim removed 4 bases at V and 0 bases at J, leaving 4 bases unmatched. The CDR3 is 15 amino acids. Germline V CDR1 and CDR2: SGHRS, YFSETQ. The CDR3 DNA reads TGCGCCAGCAGCGTGGGACAGGGAATGAACACTGAAGCTTTCTTT. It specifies CASSVGQGMNTEAFF.

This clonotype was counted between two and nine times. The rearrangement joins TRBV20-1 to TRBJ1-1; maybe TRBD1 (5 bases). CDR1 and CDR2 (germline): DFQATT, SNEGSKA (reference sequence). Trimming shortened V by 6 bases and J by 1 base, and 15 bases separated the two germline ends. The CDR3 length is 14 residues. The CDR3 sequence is CSARTWGRNTEAFF. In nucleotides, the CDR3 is TGCAGTGCGCGGACATGGGGACGGAACACTGAAGCTTTCTTT.

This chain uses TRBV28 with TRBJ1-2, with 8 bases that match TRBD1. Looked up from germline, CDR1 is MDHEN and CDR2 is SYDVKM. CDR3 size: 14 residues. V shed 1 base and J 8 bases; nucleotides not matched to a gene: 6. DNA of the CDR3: TGTGCCAGCAGTTTATCCGGACAGGGTAGGGGCTACACCTTC. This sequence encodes CASSLSGQGRGYTF.

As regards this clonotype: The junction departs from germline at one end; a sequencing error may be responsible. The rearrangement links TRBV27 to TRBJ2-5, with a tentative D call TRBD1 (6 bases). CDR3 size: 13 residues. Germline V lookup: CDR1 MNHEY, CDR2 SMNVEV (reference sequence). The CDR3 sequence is CACSHRVRETQYF. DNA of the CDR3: TGTGCCTGCAGTCACAGGGTACGAGAGACCCAGTACTTC.

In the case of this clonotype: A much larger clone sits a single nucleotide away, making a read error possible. CDR3 nucleotide sequence: TGTGCCAGCAGCTTAGAAGTGCAGTCCTACGAGCGGTACTTC. Protein sequence: CASSLEVQSYERYF. The V gene is TRBV7-6, the J gene TRBJ2-1, with a weak D call TRBD2 (5 bases). Germline loops: CDR1 SGHVS, CDR2 FNYEAQ. CDR3 length equals 14 residues.

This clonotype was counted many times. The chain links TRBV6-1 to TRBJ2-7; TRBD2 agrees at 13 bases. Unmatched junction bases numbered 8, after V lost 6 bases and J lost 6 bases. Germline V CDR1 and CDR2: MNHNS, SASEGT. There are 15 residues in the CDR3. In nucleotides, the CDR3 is TGTGCCAGCAGCCAACTAGCGGGAGGGATCGTCGAGCAGTACTTC. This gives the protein CASSQLAGGIVEQYF.

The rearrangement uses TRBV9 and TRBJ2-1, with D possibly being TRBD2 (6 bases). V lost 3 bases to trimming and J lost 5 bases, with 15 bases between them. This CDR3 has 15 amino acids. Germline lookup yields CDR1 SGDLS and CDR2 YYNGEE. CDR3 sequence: CASSAGLLQNNEQFF. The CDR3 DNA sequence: TGTGCCAGCAGCGCGGGACTCCTCCAGAACAATGAGCAGTTCTTC.

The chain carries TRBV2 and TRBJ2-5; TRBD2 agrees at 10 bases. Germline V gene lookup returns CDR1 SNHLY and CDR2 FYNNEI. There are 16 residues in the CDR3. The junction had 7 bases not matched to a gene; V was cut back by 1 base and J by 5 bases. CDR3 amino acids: CASSEGASGRFETQYF. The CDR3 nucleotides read TGTGCCAGCAGTGAAGGGGCTAGCGGGAGATTTGAGACCCAGTACTTC. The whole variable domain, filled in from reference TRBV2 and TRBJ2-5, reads EPEVTQTPSHQVTQMGQEVILRCVPISNHLYFYWYRQILGQKVEFLVSFYNNEISEKSEIFDDQFSVERPDGSNFTLKIRSTKLEDSAMYFCASSEGASGRFETQYFGPGTRLLVL.

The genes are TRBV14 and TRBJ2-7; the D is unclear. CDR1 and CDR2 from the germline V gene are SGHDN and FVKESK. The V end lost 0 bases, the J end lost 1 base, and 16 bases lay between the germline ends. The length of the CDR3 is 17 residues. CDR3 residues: CASSQEWAVTFSYEQYF. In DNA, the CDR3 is TGTGCCAGCAGCCAAGAATGGGCTGTGACATTTTCCTACGAGCAGTACTTC. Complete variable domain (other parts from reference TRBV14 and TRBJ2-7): EAGVTQFPSHSVIEKGQTVTLRCDPISGHDNLYWYRRVMGKEIKFLLHFVKESKQDESGMPNNRFLAERTGGTYSTLKVQPAELEDSGVYFCASSQEWAVTFSYEQYFGPGTRLTVT.

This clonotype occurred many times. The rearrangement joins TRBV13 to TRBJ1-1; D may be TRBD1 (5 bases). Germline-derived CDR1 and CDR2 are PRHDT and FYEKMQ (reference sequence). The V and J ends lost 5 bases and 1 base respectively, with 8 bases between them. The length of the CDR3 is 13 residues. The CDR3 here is CASSRTRNTEAFF. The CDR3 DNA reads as TGTGCCAGCAGCCGGACAAGGAACACTGAAGCTTTCTTT.

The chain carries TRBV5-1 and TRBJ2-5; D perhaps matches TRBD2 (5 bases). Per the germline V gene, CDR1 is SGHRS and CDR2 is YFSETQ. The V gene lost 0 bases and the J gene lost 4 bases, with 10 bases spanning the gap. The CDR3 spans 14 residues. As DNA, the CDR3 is TGCGCCAGCAGCTTGGGGGAGTCGCGAGAGACCCAGTACTTC. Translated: CASSLGESRETQYF.

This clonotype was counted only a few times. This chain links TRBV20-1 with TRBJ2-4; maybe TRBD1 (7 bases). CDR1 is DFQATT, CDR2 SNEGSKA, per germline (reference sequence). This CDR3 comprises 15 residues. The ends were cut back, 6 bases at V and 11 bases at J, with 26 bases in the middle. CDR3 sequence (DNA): TGCAGTGCGCCCGGGACAGAGGGGGGAGTGGCATTTCAGTACTTC. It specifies CSAPGTEGGVAFQYF.